The clone carrying this TCR beta chain has at least ten counts. Germline V gene data show CDR1 as SNHLY and CDR2 as FYNNEI. This CDR3 region has 12 residues. Trimming stripped 4 bases from V and 7 bases from J, with 8 bases between. The data are from a study of low-dose radiotherapy and immunotherapy resistance in tumors. As for the study in general: Intravenous ipilimumab 1 mg/kg every six weeks was given with nivolumab 240 mg every two weeks.

Stated time point: before trial treatment. cDNA synthesis used a TRAV/TRBV-specific primer set for both chains. PCR amplification of the TCRs was performed with Phusion for about 20 PCR cycles, and it relied on a constant-region primer together with a V-primer adapter. MiXCR, applied by TCRdb to the reads, yields one record per CDR3 protein. The data contain roughly 60,000 distinct CDR3 sequences, roughly a quarter of them singletons. Sequencing used PBMCs, obtained before treatment. The chain recombines TRBV2 with TRBJ2-1; D gene unclear. This receptor was taken from a male donor with prostate cancer. CDR3 sequence: CASSAQRNEQFF. CDR3 nucleotides: TGTGCCAGCAGTGCTCAAAGGAATGAGCAGTTCTTC.